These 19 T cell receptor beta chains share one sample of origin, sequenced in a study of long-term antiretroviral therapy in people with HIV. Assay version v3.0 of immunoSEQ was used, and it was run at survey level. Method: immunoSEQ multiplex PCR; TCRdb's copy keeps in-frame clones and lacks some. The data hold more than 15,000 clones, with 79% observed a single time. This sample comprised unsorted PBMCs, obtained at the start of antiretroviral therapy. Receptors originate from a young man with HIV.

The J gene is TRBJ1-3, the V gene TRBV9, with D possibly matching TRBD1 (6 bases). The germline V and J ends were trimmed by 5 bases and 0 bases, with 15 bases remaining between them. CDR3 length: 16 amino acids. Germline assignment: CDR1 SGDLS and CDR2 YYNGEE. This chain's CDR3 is CASSVTGTLSGNTIYF. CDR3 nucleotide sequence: TGTGCCAGCAGTGTGACAGGAACCCTCTCTGGAAACACCATATATTTT.

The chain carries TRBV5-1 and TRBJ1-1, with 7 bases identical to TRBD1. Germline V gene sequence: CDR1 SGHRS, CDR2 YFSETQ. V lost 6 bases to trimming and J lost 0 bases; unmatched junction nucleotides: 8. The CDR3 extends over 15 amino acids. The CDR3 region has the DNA TGCGCCAGCAAGTACGGGACAGCGATGAACACTGAAGCTTTCTTT. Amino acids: CASKYGTAMNTEAFF.

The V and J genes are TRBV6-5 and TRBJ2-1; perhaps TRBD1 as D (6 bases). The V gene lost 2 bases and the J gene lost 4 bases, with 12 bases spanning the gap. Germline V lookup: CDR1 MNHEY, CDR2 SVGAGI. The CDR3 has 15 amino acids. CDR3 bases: TGTGCCAGCAGTTACGAGGGGGTGGGGTACAATGAGCAGTTCTTC. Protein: CASSYEGVGYNEQFF.

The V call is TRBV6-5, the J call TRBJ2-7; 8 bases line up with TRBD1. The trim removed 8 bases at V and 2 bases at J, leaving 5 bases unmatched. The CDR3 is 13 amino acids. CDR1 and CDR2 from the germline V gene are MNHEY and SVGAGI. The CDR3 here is CASDTGGTYEQYF. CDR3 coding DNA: TGTGCCAGCGATACAGGGGGTACCTACGAGCAGTACTTC.

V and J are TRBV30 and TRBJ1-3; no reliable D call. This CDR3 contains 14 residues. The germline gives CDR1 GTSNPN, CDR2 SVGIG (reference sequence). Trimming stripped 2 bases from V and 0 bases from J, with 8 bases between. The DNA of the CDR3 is TGTGCCTGGAGTAAGACGAGCTCTGGAAACACCATATATTTT. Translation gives CAWSKTSSGNTIYF.

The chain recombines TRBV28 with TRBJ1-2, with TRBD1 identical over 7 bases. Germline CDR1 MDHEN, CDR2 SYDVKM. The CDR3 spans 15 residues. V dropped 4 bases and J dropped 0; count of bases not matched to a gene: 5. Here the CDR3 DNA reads TGTGCCAGCAGTTCTTCAGGGGGTCCTAACTATGGCTACACCTTC. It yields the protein CASSSSGGPNYGYTF.

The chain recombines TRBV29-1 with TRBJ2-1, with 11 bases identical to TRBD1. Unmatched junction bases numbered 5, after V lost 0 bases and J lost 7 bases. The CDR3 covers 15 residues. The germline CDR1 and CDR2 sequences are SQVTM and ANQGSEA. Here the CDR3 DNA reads TGCAGCGTTGAAGATCGGGACAGGGGGTTGAATGAGCAGTTCTTC. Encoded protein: CSVEDRDRGLNEQFF.

CDR3 amino acids: CASSQEMNAFYGYTF. The CDR3 DNA reads TGCGCCAGCAGCCAAGAAATGAATGCCTTCTATGGCTACACCTTC. The rearrangement links TRBV4-1 to TRBJ1-2; D gene unclear. V shed 0 bases and J shed 4 bases, with 12 bases lying between them. This CDR3 has 15 residues. Per the germline V gene, CDR1 is MGHRA and CDR2 is YSYEKL.

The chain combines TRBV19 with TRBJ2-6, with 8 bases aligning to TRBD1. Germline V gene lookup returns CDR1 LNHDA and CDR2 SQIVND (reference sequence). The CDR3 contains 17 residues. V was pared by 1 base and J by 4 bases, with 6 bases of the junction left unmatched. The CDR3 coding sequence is TGTGCCAGTAGTATAGTCCAGGGGGCAGTAGGGGCCAACGTCCTGACTTTC. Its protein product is CASSIVQGAVGANVLTF.

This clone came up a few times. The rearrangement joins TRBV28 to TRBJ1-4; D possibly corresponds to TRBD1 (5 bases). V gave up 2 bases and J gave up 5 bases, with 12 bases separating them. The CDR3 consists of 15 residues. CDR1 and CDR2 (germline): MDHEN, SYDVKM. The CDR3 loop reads CASSLPGGPNEKLFF. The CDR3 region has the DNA TGTGCCAGCAGTTTACCTGGGGGACCCAATGAAAAACTGTTTTTT.

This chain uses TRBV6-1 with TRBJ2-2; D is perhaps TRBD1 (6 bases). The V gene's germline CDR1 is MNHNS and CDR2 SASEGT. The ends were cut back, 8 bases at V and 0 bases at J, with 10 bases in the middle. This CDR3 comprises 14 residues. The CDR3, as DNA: TGTGCCAGCGGCAGGGGCGCGAACACCGGGGAGCTGTTTTTT. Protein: CASGRGANTGELFF.

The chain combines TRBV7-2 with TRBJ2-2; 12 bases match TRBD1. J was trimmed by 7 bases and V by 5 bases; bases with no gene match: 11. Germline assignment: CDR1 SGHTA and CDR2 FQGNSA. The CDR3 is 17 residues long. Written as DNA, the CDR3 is TGTGCCAGCAGCCGGGTCGGGACAGGGGGCGAGCACGGGGAGCTGTTTTTT. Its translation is CASSRVGTGGEHGELFF.

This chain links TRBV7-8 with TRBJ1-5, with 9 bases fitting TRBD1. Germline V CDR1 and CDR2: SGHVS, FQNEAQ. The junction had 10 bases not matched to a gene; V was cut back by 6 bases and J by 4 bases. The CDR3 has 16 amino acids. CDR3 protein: CASSPAGTGKNQPQHF. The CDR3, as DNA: TGTGCCAGCAGTCCAGCCGGGACAGGGAAAAATCAGCCCCAGCATTTT.

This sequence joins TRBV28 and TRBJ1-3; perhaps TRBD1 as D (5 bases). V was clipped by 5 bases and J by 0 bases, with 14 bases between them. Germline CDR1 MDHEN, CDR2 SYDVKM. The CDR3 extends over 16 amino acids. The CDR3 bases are TGTGCCAGCAGTCTGTACTTGGGGGGCTCTGGAAACACCATATATTTT. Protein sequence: CASSLYLGGSGNTIYF.

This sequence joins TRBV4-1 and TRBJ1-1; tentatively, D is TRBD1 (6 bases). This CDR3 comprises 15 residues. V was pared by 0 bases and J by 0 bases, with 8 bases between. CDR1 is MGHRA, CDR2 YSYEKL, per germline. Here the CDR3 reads CASSQDGQLNTEAFF. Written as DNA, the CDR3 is TGCGCCAGCAGCCAAGATGGACAGTTGAACACTGAAGCTTTCTTT.

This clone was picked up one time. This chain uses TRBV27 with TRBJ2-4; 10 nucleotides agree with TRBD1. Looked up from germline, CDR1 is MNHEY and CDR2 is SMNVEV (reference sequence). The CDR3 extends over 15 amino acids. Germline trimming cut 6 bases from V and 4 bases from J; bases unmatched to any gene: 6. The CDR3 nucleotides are TGTGCCAGCAGGTCAGGACAGGGGGTGAAAAACATTCAGTACTTC. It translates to CASRSGQGVKNIQYF.

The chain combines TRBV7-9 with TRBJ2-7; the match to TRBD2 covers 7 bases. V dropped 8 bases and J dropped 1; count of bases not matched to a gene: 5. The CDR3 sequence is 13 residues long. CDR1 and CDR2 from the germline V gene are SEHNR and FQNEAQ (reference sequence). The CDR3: CASGEGLSYEQYF. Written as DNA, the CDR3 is TGTGCCAGCGGGGAGGGCCTTTCCTACGAGCAGTACTTC.

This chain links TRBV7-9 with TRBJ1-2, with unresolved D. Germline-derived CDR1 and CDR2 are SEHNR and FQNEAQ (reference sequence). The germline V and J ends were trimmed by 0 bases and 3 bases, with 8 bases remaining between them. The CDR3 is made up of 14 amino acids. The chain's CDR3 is CASSLATSYYGYTF. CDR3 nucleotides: TGTGCCAGCAGCTTAGCAACGTCCTACTATGGCTACACCTTC.

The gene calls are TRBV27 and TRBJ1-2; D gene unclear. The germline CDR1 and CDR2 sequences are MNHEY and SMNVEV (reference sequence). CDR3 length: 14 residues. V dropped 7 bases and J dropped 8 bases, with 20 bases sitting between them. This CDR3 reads CASTRDGSSLGYTF. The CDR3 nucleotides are TGTGCCAGCACCCGTGACGGATCTTCGTTGGGCTACACCTTC.